A selection of T cell receptor beta chains follows, all from one sample in a study of shared clonotypes between healthy human individuals. Profiling relied on immunoSEQ multiplex PCR, and the TCRdb table lists in-frame clones only, not all of them. The sample has around 2,000,000 clones; approximately 94% are singletons. The source material was naive CD8+ T cells sorted from blood. These receptors were taken from a man aged 18 to 29 in good health. CDR3s include the opening cysteine and the closing phenylalanine or tryptophan. D genes are given only for firm matches. The size of a clone is reported for some rows only, either as once, few or many, or as a class for expanded clones.

TGTGCCAGCAGCACAAACAGGGTCTATGGCTACACCTTC | CASSTNRVYGYTF | TRBV7-6 | NA | TRBJ1-2 | NA | 13
TGCGCCAGCAGCCGTAACCCGGGGCGCTCCTACGAGCAGTACTTC | CASSRNPGRSYEQYF | TRBV4-1 | NA | TRBJ2-7 | NA | 15
TGTGCCAGCAGCGTAGGCCTCGGACAAGCCAACAATGAGCAGTTCTTC | CASSVGLGQANNEQFF | TRBV9 | NA | TRBJ2-1 | NA | 16
TGTGCCAGTAGTACCTCTTACGGGATTGGACAGGGGTCTTCACCCCTCCACTTT | CASSTSYGIGQGSSPLHF | TRBV19 | TRBD1 | TRBJ1-6 | NA | 18
TGTGCCAGCAGTTCCACGGGCATTGGACAGGGTAAATCCTACGAGCAGTACTTC | CASSSTGIGQGKSYEQYF | TRBV28 | TRBD1 | TRBJ2-7 | NA | 18
TGTGCCAGCAGTCCCGGGACAGGCTATCAGCCCCAGCATTTT | CASSPGTGYQPQHF | TRBV27 | TRBD1 | TRBJ1-5 | NA | 14
TGTGCCAGCAGCGGAAACAGGGAGGACACTGAAGCTTTCTTT | CASSGNREDTEAFF | TRBV7-9 | NA | TRBJ1-1 | NA | 14
TGCACCAGCAGCCGGCGACTAGCGGGAGGGCCGTTAGTCCACGAGCAGTACTTC | CTSSRRLAGGPLVHEQYF | TRBV1 | NA | TRBJ2-7 | NA | 18
TGTGCCAGTAGTATGGTCCCGAACACCGGGGAGCTGTTTTTT | CASSMVPNTGELFF | TRBV19 | NA | TRBJ2-2 | NA | 14
TGTGCCAGCACCAGGGGGGGGGAGCTGTTTTTT | CASTRGGELFF | TRBV25-1 | TRBD1 | TRBJ2-2 | NA | 11
TGTGCCAGCAGCCTTGGGACAGAGAACCACAATGAGCAGTTCTTC | CASSLGTENHNEQFF | TRBV13 | TRBD1 | TRBJ2-1 | NA | 15
TGCGCCAGCACCGTGCAACAGGGGAGGGACACTGAAGCTTTCTTT | CASTVQQGRDTEAFF | TRBV5-1 | TRBD1 | TRBJ1-1 | NA | 15
TGTGCCATCAGTGTAGGGACTGAGCAGTTCTTC | CAISVGTEQFF | TRBV10-3 | NA | TRBJ2-1 | NA | 11
TGTGCCAGCAGTCACGGGACTAGCTCCTACGAGCAGTACTTC | CASSHGTSSYEQYF | TRBV27 | TRBD2 | TRBJ2-7 | NA | 14
TGCGCCAGCAGAGAAAGACAGGGGGTTTACGAGCAGTACTTC | CASRERQGVYEQYF | TRBV4-1 | TRBD1 | TRBJ2-7 | NA | 14
TGTGCCAGCAGTGAAGGGACTAGTTCCTACGAGCAGTACTTC | CASSEGTSSYEQYF | TRBV6-1 | TRBD2 | TRBJ2-7 | NA | 14
TGTGCCACCAGCAGGGACCGTGGTTTAGCGGGAGTCATCGAGCAGTACTTC | CATSRDRGLAGVIEQYF | TRBV15 | TRBD2 | TRBJ2-7 | NA | 17
TGTGCCAGCAGTGGACAACGACGGGGGTCGACTGAAGCTTTCTTT | CASSGQRRGSTEAFF | TRBV6-1 | NA | TRBJ1-1 | once | 15
TGTGCCAGTCGCCCTCAGGGGAGCGAAAACATTCAGTACTTC | CASRPQGSENIQYF | TRBV6-4 | NA | TRBJ2-4 | NA | 14
TGTGCCTGGAGTGGATCGGAGAACACAGATACGCAGTATTTT | CAWSGSENTDTQYF | TRBV30 | NA | TRBJ2-3 | NA | 14
TGTGCCAGTAGTATCATAGGGGGGCTGCTTCAGCCCCAGCATTTT | CASSIIGGLLQPQHF | TRBV19 | NA | TRBJ1-5 | few | 15
TGTGCCAGCTGGGGGCGGGAGTTTGGCACCGGGGAGCTGTTTTTT | CASWGREFGTGELFF | TRBV6-6 | NA | TRBJ2-2 | NA | 15
TGTGCCAGCAGCCCTGTGGTCGGAGAGACCCAGTACTTC | CASSPVVGETQYF | TRBV7-2 | NA | TRBJ2-5 | NA | 13
TGTGCCAGCAGCAAAGGGGCCGGGGAGCTGTTTTTT | CASSKGAGELFF | TRBV9 | NA | TRBJ2-2 | NA | 12
TGCGCCAGCAGCCAGGACCCGACGGGAACCTACGAGCAGTACTTC | CASSQDPTGTYEQYF | TRBV4-1 | NA | TRBJ2-7 | NA | 15
TGTGCCAGTAGCGATTACCTTTGGACCGGGGAGCTGTTTTTT | CASSDYLWTGELFF | TRBV19 | NA | TRBJ2-2 | NA | 14
TGTGCCAGCAGCCGGACTAGCGGGAGTGCAGATACGCAGTATTTT | CASSRTSGSADTQYF | TRBV9 | TRBD2 | TRBJ2-3 | NA | 15
TGTGCTAGCAGCCCACCCCCCATGACCGGGACAGGGGGCGGGAGTACTAATTCACCCCTCCACTTT | CASSPPPMTGTGGGSTNSPLHF | TRBV7-7 | TRBD1 | TRBJ1-6 | NA | 22
TGTGCCAGCAGCGTAGTTTCCCGGGGGACTGAAGCTTTCTTT | CASSVVSRGTEAFF | TRBV9 | NA | TRBJ1-1 | once | 14
TGCAGCGTTGGCGGGACACCCTCCTACGAGCAGTACTTC | CSVGGTPSYEQYF | TRBV29-1 | NA | TRBJ2-7 | NA | 13
TGTGCCAGCAGTTTAGTCTCGGACCCCTACGAGCAGTACTTC | CASSLVSDPYEQYF | TRBV28 | NA | TRBJ2-7 | NA | 14
TGTGCCAGCAGCTTGGCGGGAACCACCTACGAGCAGTACTTC | CASSLAGTTYEQYF | TRBV5-6 | NA | TRBJ2-7 | NA | 14
TGTGCCAGCAGCCGGGACAGGAACTATGGCTACACCTTC | CASSRDRNYGYTF | TRBV7-3 | TRBD1 | TRBJ1-2 | NA | 13
TGTGCCAGCAGTTTAAGGGGTAACCTTGAAAAACTGTTTTTT | CASSLRGNLEKLFF | TRBV28 | NA | TRBJ1-4 | NA | 14
TGTGCCAGCAGCTTAGCAGACAGCGCTGAAGCTTTCTTT | CASSLADSAEAFF | TRBV7-6 | NA | TRBJ1-1 | NA | 13
TGTGCCAGCATCCCATCCCGCGGGAAGGCCTACGAGCAGTACTTC | CASIPSRGKAYEQYF | TRBV27 | NA | TRBJ2-7 | NA | 15
TGCGCCAGCAGCCCCTCGGCCTCGAACACTGAAGCTTTCTTT | CASSPSASNTEAFF | TRBV4-1 | NA | TRBJ1-1 | NA | 14
TGTGCCAGCAGCTTAGGTCCGAATCAGCCCCAGCATTTT | CASSLGPNQPQHF | TRBV11-2 | NA | TRBJ1-5 | NA | 13
TGTGCCAGCAGTAGGGACGACGCGAACACCGGGGAGCTGTTTTTT | CASSRDDANTGELFF | TRBV6-6 | NA | TRBJ2-2 | once | 15
TGTGCCAGTAGTATCGGGGACAGGGGCGATGAGCAGTTCTTC | CASSIGDRGDEQFF | TRBV19 | TRBD1 | TRBJ2-1 | NA | 14
TGCGCCAGCAGCCAAGTGACGGGCGGGATTGAGCAGTTCTTC | CASSQVTGGIEQFF | TRBV4-1 | NA | TRBJ2-1 | NA | 14
TGTGCCAGCAGTGAGCAGGGCCAGAGGTACGAGCAGTACTTC | CASSEQGQRYEQYF | TRBV6-1 | NA | TRBJ2-7 | NA | 14
TGTGCCAGCAGCTGGATAGGAGGCGAGCAGTACTTC | CASSWIGGEQYF | TRBV7-2 | NA | TRBJ2-7 | NA | 12
TGTGCCAGCGGGCCAGGAAGCTCCTACGAGCAGTACTTC | CASGPGSSYEQYF | TRBV6-5 | NA | TRBJ2-7 | NA | 13
TGTGCCAGCAGCTTAGAACGGGGAGCTTCGGGGTCACCCCTCCACTTT | CASSLERGASGSPLHF | TRBV7-9 | NA | TRBJ1-6 | NA | 16
TGTGCCAGCTCTGCTGGAGGGGGCTATGGCTACACCTTC | CASSAGGGYGYTF | TRBV18 | NA | TRBJ1-2 | once | 13
TGTGCCAGCACCCTCGGGGACAGCCGAAACAATGAGCAGTTCTTC | CASTLGDSRNNEQFF | TRBV28 | TRBD1 | TRBJ2-1 | NA | 15
TGCGCCAGCAGCCAAGATTTACAGACCTACGAGCAGTACTTC | CASSQDLQTYEQYF | TRBV4-3 | NA | TRBJ2-7 | once | 14